These T cell receptor beta chains were read from a single sample in a study of blood T cell repertoires in COVID-19. Clones were read by immunoSEQ multiplex PCR, and TCRdb kept only the in-frame ones, dropping some. The table has 65,000 to 95,000 clones, 78% seen once; the top ten hold 15% to 20%. The sequenced sample consisted of peripheral blood. These receptors originate from a human donor in a cohort sampled during active COVID-19. The CDR3 runs from the conserved cysteine through the conserved F or W. A D gene is named only where the DNA matches it firmly. Expanded clones are given a class, and other clones once, few, many or no size at all.

clone_size d_call j_call v_call cdr3_aa cdr3_nt
- - TRBJ1-5 TRBV28 CASTPGASLQPQHF TGTGCCAGCACCCCGGGAGCCTCCCTACAGCCCCAGCATTTT
once TRBD1 TRBJ2-3 TRBV5-1 CASSPYRGQVIDTQYF TGCGCCAGCAGCCCGTACCGGGGACAGGTTATAGATACGCAGTATTTT
- - TRBJ1-2 TRBV19 CASSRGGEDYGYTF TGTGCCAGTTCCCGAGGAGGGGAGGACTATGGCTACACCTTC
- - TRBJ2-7 TRBV27 CASSSLNEQYF TGTGCCAGCAGTTCTTTAAACGAGCAGTACTTC
once TRBD2 TRBJ2-1 TRBV18 CASSLYHGSGLSSYNEQFF TGTGCCAGCTCATTGTACCACGGTAGCGGGCTAAGCTCCTACAATGAGCAGTTCTTC
- TRBD1 TRBJ1-6 TRBV12-5 CASGLDRQGAYNSPLHF TGTGCTAGTGGTTTGGACAGACAGGGAGCCTATAATTCACCCCTCCACTTT
- TRBD2 TRBJ2-2 TRBV5-1 CASSPLAGGNTGELFF TGCGCCAGCAGCCCGTTGGCGGGGGGGAACACCGGGGAGCTGTTTTTT
- - TRBJ1-1 TRBV12-3/TRBV12-4 CASRSLNTEAFF TGTGCCAGCAGATCCCTTAACACTGAAGCTTTCTTT
- TRBD1 TRBJ1-5 TRBV12-5 CASGLTGGLGQPQHF TGTGCTAGTGGTTTGACAGGGGGATTGGGTCAGCCCCAGCATTTT
- - TRBJ2-1 TRBV7-9 CASGWGSINEQFF TGTGCCAGCGGTTGGGGCTCAATCAATGAGCAGTTCTTC
few TRBD1 TRBJ2-7 TRBV7-2 CASSPRDSSYEQYF TGTGCCAGCAGCCCACGGGACAGCTCCTACGAGCAGTACTTC
- TRBD1 TRBJ2-2 TRBV19 CASSMRDREYTGELFF TGTGCCAGTAGTATGCGGGACAGGGAATACACCGGGGAGCTGTTTTTT
- TRBD2 TRBJ2-2 TRBV3-1/TRBV3-2 CASSPGTSGTEGTGELFF TGTGCCAGCAGCCCCGGGACTAGCGGGACGGAGGGTACCGGGGAGCTGTTTTTT
few - TRBJ1-1 TRBV4-1 CASSQDQSGAAEAFF TGCGCCAGCAGCCAAGATCAGAGTGGGGCGGCTGAAGCTTTCTTT
- TRBD2 TRBJ2-5 TRBV27 CASTRLAGGTSYQETQYF TGTGCCAGCACCCGACTAGCGGGAGGTACTTCCTACCAAGAGACCCAGTACTTC
- - TRBJ1-1 TRBV4-1 CASSSQENTEAFF TGCGCCAGCAGCTCACAGGAGAACACTGAAGCTTTCTTT
once - TRBJ2-7 TRBV9 CASSGRPGREYEQYF TGTGCCAGCAGCGGACGGCCAGGCAGAGAATACGAGCAGTACTTC
- - TRBJ1-6 TRBV19 CASSIGAGRYSPLHF TGTGCCAGTAGTATAGGTGCCGGGAGATATTCACCCCTCCACTTT
- TRBD1 TRBJ2-1 TRBV7-6 CASSAQWTGQEQFF TGTGCCAGCAGCGCGCAATGGACAGGGCAGGAGCAGTTCTTC
- - TRBJ1-1 TRBV9 CASSVVEGYTEAFF TGTGCCAGCAGCGTAGTCGAGGGTTACACTGAAGCTTTCTTT
- - TRBJ2-1 TRBV3-1/TRBV3-2 CASSQDRVGSYNEQFF TGTGCCAGCAGCCAAGATCGGGTTGGCTCCTACAATGAGCAGTTCTTC
- - TRBJ1-1 TRBV20-1 CSASFGGTEAFF TGCAGTGCTAGTTTCGGGGGGACTGAAGCTTTCTTT
once - TRBJ2-7 TRBV6-5 CASSYSSSARASEQYF TGTGCCAGCAGTTACTCGAGTTCGGCCAGGGCATCCGAGCAGTACTTC
- - TRBJ2-1 TRBV6-2/TRBV6-3 CASSLGGGLYNEQFF TGTGCCAGCAGTTTGGGGGGAGGCCTATACAATGAGCAGTTCTTC
- TRBD1 TRBJ1-1 TRBV9 CASSATGGNTEAFF TGTGCCAGCAGCGCGACAGGGGGAAACACTGAAGCTTTCTTT
- TRBD1 TRBJ1-1 TRBV27 CASSPDRGLWEAFF TGTGCCAGCAGTCCGGACAGGGGGCTTTGGGAAGCTTTCTTT
- TRBD2 TRBJ2-5 TRBV6-6 CASSRPRLAGTQETQYF TGTGCCAGCAGTCGCCCTAGACTAGCGGGGACCCAAGAGACCCAGTACTTC
- - TRBJ1-6 TRBV7-9 CASEPGTRDSPLHF TGTGCCAGCGAACCCGGGACAAGGGATTCACCCCTCCACTTT
- - TRBJ1-2 TRBV5-1 CASSLVGAGNDGYTF TGCGCCAGCAGCTTGGTGGGGGCAGGGAACGATGGCTACACCTTC
- - TRBJ2-7 TRBV4-1 CASSQDHAEGYEQYF TGCGCCAGCAGCCAAGATCACGCTGAGGGCTACGAGCAGTACTTC
- - TRBJ2-2 TRBV9 CASSVGGGISGELFF TGTGCCAGCAGCGTAGGAGGAGGGATCAGCGGGGAGCTGTTTTTT
- TRBD1 TRBJ2-1 TRBV24-1 CATSYNRGNNNEQFF TGTGCCACCAGTTATAACAGGGGTAATAACAATGAGCAGTTCTTC
many TRBD1 TRBJ1-2 TRBV5-1 CASSLGTGQGALAYGYTF TGCGCCAGCAGCTTGGGTACGGGACAGGGGGCCCTTGCCTATGGCTACACCTTC
- - TRBJ2-1 TRBV4-1 CASSRLEEGRPEQFF TGCGCCAGCAGCCGCCTAGAGGAGGGTAGGCCGGAGCAGTTCTTC
- - TRBJ1-2 TRBV20-1 CSASTAGTGGFNYGYTF TGCAGTGCTAGTACCGCCGGGACGGGGGGATTTAACTATGGCTACACCTTC
- - TRBJ1-6 TRBV7-3 CASRQEPNSPLHF TGTGCCAGCAGACAGGAACCTAATTCACCCCTCCACTTT
- - TRBJ1-6 TRBV25-1 CASSGVQGSYNSPLHF TGTGCCAGCAGTGGGGTACAGGGCTCCTATAATTCACCCCTCCACTTT
- - TRBJ2-5 TRBV10-3 CAISAPLQGVETQYF TGTGCCATCAGTGCCCCCTTACAGGGTGTAGAGACCCAGTACTTC
- TRBD2 TRBJ2-1 TRBV6-1 CASSGLAGGSYNEQFF TGTGCCAGCAGTGGACTAGCGGGAGGATCCTACAATGAGCAGTTCTTC
- - TRBJ2-7 TRBV7-2 CASTWTTRGSEQYF TGTGCCAGCACCTGGACGACCAGGGGTAGCGAGCAGTACTTC
- - TRBJ2-2 TRBV2 CARERDTMNTGELFF TGTGCCAGGGAAAGGGACACCATGAACACCGGGGAGCTGTTTTTT
- - TRBJ2-1 TRBV28 CASSFGSAPRGEQFF TGTGCCAGCAGTTTTGGTAGCGCCCCCCGGGGTGAGCAGTTCTTC
- - TRBJ2-1 TRBV10-1 CASSEGGLGSYNEQFF TGCGCCAGCAGTGAGGGGGGACTTGGGTCCTACAATGAGCAGTTCTTC
- - TRBJ2-7 TRBV6-6 CASSRIPGAYEQYF TGTGCCAGCAGTCGGATCCCAGGTGCCTACGAGCAGTACTTC
- TRBD2 TRBJ2-5 TRBV27 CASSFGGGQETQYF TGTGCCAGCAGTTTTGGGGGGGGACAAGAGACCCAGTACTTC
- - TRBJ2-3 TRBV12-5 CASGLARTDTQYF TGTGCTAGTGGTTTGGCTAGAACAGATACGCAGTATTTT